What follows are 9 T cell receptor beta chains derived from one specimen sequenced in a study of Ad26.COV2.S vaccination and SARS-CoV-2 variants. Sample treatment: roughly 19 received Ad26.COV2.S at low or high dose, single or two shots; 5 received placebo; per-sample allocation not given. Collection of samples fell on day 63 after the first vaccine or placebo injection. The assay was immunoSEQ multiplex PCR, and TCRdb's table has in-frame clones only and misses some. The sample comprises 240,000 or so clones, more than 75% of which are singletons, and roughly a tenth rests with the top ten. The sequenced sample was peripheral blood, obtained in a trial of Ad26.COV2.S vaccine versus placebo. The receptor set was obtained from a person between 18 and 60 years old who received the Ad26.COV2.S COVID-19 vaccine or a placebo.

This clone was detected only once. The chain joins TRBV18 to TRBJ2-7, with 9 bases aligning to TRBD1. V lost 1 base to trimming and J lost 3 bases; unmatched junction nucleotides: 4. The germline CDR1 and CDR2 sequences are KGHSH and LQKENI. CDR3 size: 15 residues. CDR3 loop: CASSPRTGVNYEQYF. The CDR3 region has the DNA TGTGCCAGCTCACCACGGACAGGGGTAAACTACGAGCAGTACTTC. The complete variable domain, with remaining parts taken from reference TRBV18 and TRBJ2-7, reads NAGVMQNPRHLVRRRGQEARLRCSPMKGHSHVYWYRQLPEEGLKFMVYLQKENIIDESGMPKERFSAEFPKEGPSILRIQQVVRGDSAAYFCASSPRTGVNYEQYFGPGTRLTVT.

This chain connects TRBV7-3 to TRBJ2-1; the D gene is possibly TRBD1 (6 bases). CDR1 and CDR2 (germline): SGHTA, FQGTGA. The CDR3 covers 15 residues. V was pared by 4 bases and J by 8 bases, with 18 bases between. CDR3 protein: CASSSNSGHQYEQFF. In DNA form, the CDR3 reads TGTGCCAGCAGCTCCAACTCGGGACACCAATATGAGCAGTTCTTC.

DNA for the CDR3: TGCGCCAGCAGTGACACCTTCACAGATACGCAGTATTTT. Translating it yields CASSDTFTDTQYF. The V gene is TRBV10-1, the J gene TRBJ2-3; D unclear. CDR1 and CDR2 (germline): WNHNN, SYGVQD (reference sequence). The V end was cut by 3 bases, the J end by 2 bases, with 6 bases between. The CDR3 has 13 amino acids.

The chain employs TRBV5-1 and TRBJ2-6; the D call may be TRBD1 or TRBD2 (6 bases each). Germline values: CDR1 SGHRS, CDR2 YFSETQ. There are 18 residues in the CDR3. V was pared by 0 bases and J by 0 bases, with 13 bases between. The CDR3, as DNA: TGCGCCAGCAGCTTGGTGGGGGGCCTGAACTCTGGGGCCAACGTCCTGACTTTC. Translating gives CASSLVGGLNSGANVLTF.

The sample holds one count of this clone. The chain carries TRBV4-2 and TRBJ2-3, with D hard to call. V was trimmed by 5 bases and J by 5 bases, leaving 8 bases between them. This CDR3 spans 12 amino acids. The germline gives CDR1 LGHNA, CDR2 YNFKEQ. The CDR3 DNA reads as TGTGCCAGCAGCGTGGAGAGAGATACGCAGTATTTT. The encoded protein is CASSVERDTQYF.

This sequence joins TRBV5-1 and TRBJ1-1, with D perhaps matching TRBD1 (5 bases). Trimming removed 1 base from V and 0 bases from J, with 13 bases in between. This CDR3 spans 16 amino acids. Germline V gene sequence: CDR1 SGHRS, CDR2 YFSETQ. CDR3 loop: CASSLSSDTLNTEAFF. The CDR3 DNA reads as TGCGCCAGCAGCTTGTCCTCGGACACTTTGAACACTGAAGCTTTCTTT.

This chain uses TRBV5-1 with TRBJ2-5; the match to TRBD2 covers 8 bases. The V and J ends lost 0 bases and 3 bases, in that order; junction bases with no gene match: 10. This CDR3 has 17 residues. Germline-derived CDR1 and CDR2 are SGHRS and YFSETQ. CDR3 coding DNA: TGCGCCAGCAGCTTGGTTTCGAGCGGGAGAGGGAAAGAGACCCAGTACTTC. This sequence encodes CASSLVSSGRGKETQYF.

This clone was observed a few times. The chain joins TRBV28 to TRBJ2-7; D gene ambiguous. The CDR3 is 17 amino acids. V lost 3 bases and J 1 base, leaving 19 bases between the germline ends. CDR1 and CDR2 from the germline V gene are MDHEN and SYDVKM. CDR3 protein: CASSFRPDAPLSYEQYF. The DNA of the CDR3 is TGTGCCAGCAGTTTCCGGCCGGACGCGCCCTTGTCCTACGAGCAGTACTTC.

This sequence joins TRBV3-1 (or the pseudogene TRBV3-2) and TRBJ2-7, with TRBD2 identical over 16 bases. The CDR3 covers 21 residues. The germline gives CDR1 LGHDT, CDR2 YNNKEL (reference sequence). The J segment lost 0 bases and the V segment lost 5 bases, leaving 16 bases of the junction unmatched. In nucleotides, the CDR3 is TGTGCCAGCAGCGCTCCAACCCTCACCGGGACTAGCGGGGGGGGCTCCTACGAGCAGTACTTC. Its protein product is CASSAPTLTGTSGGGSYEQYF.